This TCR beta chain was recorded in a study of blood T cell repertoires in COVID-19. Study as a whole: Specimens from acute and convalescent COVID-19 originated in the United States, Italy and Spain. T cells, B-cell-depleted T cells, or PBMCs provided the cDNA or gDNA that served as material.

Methods used by the authors: By means of reference gene primer amplification, nucleated cell counts were estimated. TCRdb's copy holds only in-frame clones and misses some; the assay was immunoSEQ multiplex PCR. V and J calls and clone size follow that table, whereas D and trimming were derived from the DNA. This table holds around 100,000 clones, 90% to 95% found once. The CDR3 consists of 15 residues. The germline V gene has CDR1 SGHTA and CDR2 FQGNSA. The ends lost 4 bases at V and 6 bases at J; junction bases unmatched: 4. The sequence derives from a human donor in a cohort sampled during active COVID-19. The sample taken for sequencing was peripheral blood. The chain links TRBV7-2 to TRBJ2-1; 12 bases match TRBD2. CDR3 in DNA: TGTGCCAGCAGCTCGGGACTAGCGGGTTTCAATGAGCAGTTCTTC. Translation: CASSSGLAGFNEQFF.